This TCR beta chain was identified during a study of cytomegalovirus exposure and HLA in healthy donors. Only in-frame clones appear in the TCRdb table, and some are missing; sequencing was by immunoSEQ multiplex PCR. The sample has some 90,000 clones; roughly 87% are singletons. The V and J ends lost 3 bases and 4 bases, in that order; junction bases with no gene match: 8. The CDR3 sequence is 14 residues long. Germline V CDR1 and CDR2: SQVTM, ANQGSEA. Whole-study results and caveats: There were a few CMV-associated chains whose specificity for CMV antigens was confirmed in vitro.

As regards this clone: Its antigen remains unidentified.

Sequenced material: PBMCs. The TCR originated in a young man in good health and CMV-seropositive. The genes are TRBV29-1 and TRBJ2-5; TRBD2 agrees at 7 bases. CDR3 region: CSVDRPPGGETQYF. Written as DNA, the CDR3 is TGCAGCGTTGACCGACCCCCGGGGGGAGAGACCCAGTACTTC.